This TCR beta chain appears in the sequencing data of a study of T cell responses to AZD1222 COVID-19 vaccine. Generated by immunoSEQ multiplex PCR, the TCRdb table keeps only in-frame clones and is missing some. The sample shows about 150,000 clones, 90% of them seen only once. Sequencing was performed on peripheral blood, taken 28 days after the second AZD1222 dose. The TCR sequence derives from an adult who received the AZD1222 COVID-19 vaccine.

The CDR3 nucleotides read TGTGCCAGCAGTTTGGCGGGGGTGGGCAATCAGCCCCAGCATTTT. As protein: CASSLAGVGNQPQHF. The rearrangement joins TRBV27 to TRBJ1-5; TRBD1 is a possible D gene (5 bases). Germline V lookup: CDR1 MNHEY, CDR2 SMNVEV (reference sequence). Trimming stripped 3 bases from V and 2 bases from J, with 11 bases between. The length of the CDR3 is 15 residues.